This TCR beta chain was identified in a study of blood T cell repertoires in COVID-19. Across the whole study: T cells, B-cell-depleted T cells, or PBMCs supplied cDNA or gDNA.

Produced via immunoSEQ multiplex PCR; TCRdb's table is partial and in-frame only. The top ten hold less than 20% of the sample, which has fewer than 90,000 clones, more than 80% seen once. Germline V gives CDR1 SNHLY, CDR2 FYNNEI. V gave up 10 bases and J gave up 4 bases; unmatched junction bases: 11. This CDR3 region has 14 residues. The TCR sequence derives from a woman older than 75 with acute or convalescent COVID-19. The chain combines TRBV2 with TRBJ2-7, with TRBD1 identical over 9 bases. Sample: peripheral blood. CDR3 sequence reads: CAIPNQGQGYEQYF. CDR3 sequence (DNA): TGTGCCATCCCCAACCAGGGACAGGGTTACGAGCAGTACTTC. The full variable domain, rest sourced from reference TRBV2 and TRBJ2-7, is EPEVTQTPSHQVTQMGQEVILRCVPISNHLYFYWYRQILGQKVEFLVSFYNNEISEKSEIFDDQFSVERPDGSNFTLKIRSTKLEDSAMYFCAIPNQGQGYEQYFGPGTRLTVT.